The rows below give T cell receptor beta chains drawn from one sample of a study of blood T cell repertoires in COVID-19. The data were produced by immunoSEQ multiplex PCR, yet TCRdb's version contains in-frame clones alone and is incomplete. The repertoire has 130,000 to 150,000 clones, more than 80% of them found once; the top ten carry roughly 4.5%. The source material was peripheral blood. These receptors were taken from a human donor in a cohort sampled during active COVID-19. Both conserved end residues are part of each CDR3. The order of the fields is D gene, V gene, J gene, clone size, CDR3 protein, CDR3 DNA. D genes are given only for firm matches. Size is omitted from some rows. Given values are once, few, many or a class for expanded clones.

D: TRBD1
V: TRBV4-2
J: TRBJ1-1
size: -
CDR3: CASSQADRDTEAFF
DNA: TGTGCCAGCAGCCAAGCGGACAGGGACACTGAAGCTTTCTTT

D: -
V: TRBV7-3
J: TRBJ2-6
size: -
CDR3: CASSPGGGVAGANVLTF
DNA: TGTGCCAGCAGCCCTGGAGGAGGGGTCGCTGGGGCCAACGTCCTGACTTTC

D: -
V: TRBV3-1/TRBV3-2
J: TRBJ1-2
size: -
CDR3: CASSRGDYGYTF
DNA: TGTGCCAGCAGCCGGGGGGACTATGGCTACACCTTC

D: TRBD1
V: TRBV4-2
J: TRBJ1-1
size: -
CDR3: CASSTTQGAEAFF
DNA: TGTGCCAGCAGCACAACACAGGGGGCTGAAGCTTTCTTT

D: -
V: TRBV5-1
J: TRBJ2-3
size: once
CDR3: CASSFQDTVTDTQYF
DNA: TGCGCCAGCAGCTTCCAGGACACCGTCACAGATACGCAGTATTTT

D: TRBD2
V: TRBV28
J: TRBJ2-1
size: -
CDR3: CASSSTSGGAYNEQFF
DNA: TGTGCCAGCAGTTCGACTAGCGGGGGCGCCTACAATGAGCAGTTCTTC

D: TRBD1
V: TRBV9
J: TRBJ1-1
size: -
CDR3: CASSLHLSTGRNTEAFF
DNA: TGTGCCAGCAGCTTACACCTTTCGACAGGGAGGAACACTGAAGCTTTCTTT

D: TRBD2
V: TRBV5-1
J: TRBJ2-1
size: -
CDR3: CASRYRGGAYNEQFF
DNA: TGCGCCAGCAGATATCGCGGGGGGGCCTACAATGAGCAGTTCTTC

D: -
V: TRBV24-1
J: TRBJ2-3
size: -
CDR3: CATSEGLAADTQYF
DNA: TGTGCCACCAGTGAAGGTCTAGCTGCAGATACGCAGTATTTT

D: TRBD1
V: TRBV6-1
J: TRBJ1-4
size: -
CDR3: CASSEGTGNYEKLFF
DNA: TGTGCCAGCAGTGAGGGGACAGGGAATTACGAAAAACTGTTTTTT

D: TRBD2
V: TRBV7-2
J: TRBJ2-1
size: -
CDR3: CASSFRSLEAGGPPFF
DNA: TGTGCCAGCAGCTTTAGGTCGCTGGAAGCGGGAGGGCCCCCGTTCTTC

D: -
V: TRBV2
J: TRBJ2-7
size: -
CDR3: CASSQAPRGDEQYF
DNA: TGTGCCAGCAGTCAGGCCCCCCGGGGAGACGAGCAGTACTTC

D: TRBD1
V: TRBV19
J: TRBJ1-1
size: -
CDR3: CASSITGGNTEAFF
DNA: TGTGCCAGTAGTATTACAGGGGGAAACACTGAAGCTTTCTTT

D: -
V: TRBV27
J: TRBJ2-3
size: -
CDR3: CASSLQDSATDTQYF
DNA: TGTGCCAGCAGTTTACAGGACAGCGCCACAGATACGCAGTATTTT

D: TRBD1
V: TRBV4-1
J: TRBJ1-4
size: -
CDR3: CASSPQGGLGEKLFF
DNA: TGCGCCAGCAGCCCCCAGGGGGGCTTAGGGGAAAAACTGTTTTTT

D: -
V: TRBV30
J: TRBJ2-1
size: -
CDR3: CAWRPTVGPFF
DNA: TGTGCCTGGAGGCCAACGGTCGGTCCGTTCTTC

D: -
V: TRBV5-5
J: TRBJ2-7
size: -
CDR3: CASSLAAGYEQYF
DNA: TGTGCCAGCAGCTTGGCCGCAGGGTACGAGCAGTACTTC

D: TRBD2
V: TRBV25-1
J: TRBJ2-5
size: -
CDR3: CASSPPRGTSGSEETQYF
DNA: TGTGCCAGCAGTCCTCCCCGGGGGACTAGCGGGAGTGAGGAGACCCAGTACTTC

D: -
V: TRBV6-4
J: TRBJ1-1
size: -
CDR3: CASSDSGSGESTEAFF
DNA: TGTGCCAGCAGTGACTCCGGCAGCGGGGAGAGCACTGAAGCTTTCTTT

D: TRBD1
V: TRBV18
J: TRBJ2-3
size: -
CDR3: CASSPRTGGARTDTQYF
DNA: TGTGCCAGCTCACCAAGGACAGGGGGTGCCCGCACAGATACGCAGTATTTT

D: TRBD1
V: TRBV6-6
J: TRBJ1-1
size: -
CDR3: CASRDGQDQRGAFF
DNA: TGTGCCAGCAGAGACGGACAGGATCAAAGGGGGGCTTTCTTT

D: -
V: TRBV5-4
J: TRBJ2-7
size: -
CDR3: CASSQQGGYEQYF
DNA: TGTGCCAGCAGCCAGCAGGGTGGCTACGAGCAGTACTTC

D: -
V: TRBV7-6
J: TRBJ1-3
size: -
CDR3: CASSLATGISGNTIYF
DNA: TGTGCCAGCAGCTTAGCTACAGGGATCTCTGGAAACACCATATATTTT

D: -
V: TRBV28
J: TRBJ1-2
size: once
CDR3: CASSSGAGDPYGYTF
DNA: TGTGCCAGCAGTTCTGGGGCAGGGGATCCCTATGGCTACACCTTC

D: -
V: TRBV6-1
J: TRBJ1-4
size: -
CDR3: CASSERSTNEKLFF
DNA: TGTGCCAGCAGTGAACGGTCAACTAATGAAAAACTGTTTTTT

D: TRBD1
V: TRBV2
J: TRBJ1-6
size: -
CDR3: CASRTGTDNSPLHF
DNA: TGTGCCAGCAGAACCGGGACAGATAATTCACCCCTCCACTTT

D: -
V: TRBV10-3
J: TRBJ1-6
size: -
CDR3: CAISELLNSPLHF
DNA: TGTGCCATCAGTGAACTCCTTAATTCACCCCTCCACTTT

D: -
V: TRBV3-1/TRBV3-2
J: TRBJ2-5
size: -
CDR3: CASSPQGSAQYF
DNA: TGTGCCAGCAGCCCCCAGGGTTCTGCCCAGTACTTC

D: TRBD1
V: TRBV19
J: TRBJ2-5
size: -
CDR3: CASSPGQQETQYF
DNA: TGTGCCAGTAGTCCGGGACAGCAAGAGACCCAGTACTTC

D: TRBD2
V: TRBV7-9
J: TRBJ2-2
size: once
CDR3: CASSPPGGRIQNTGELFF
DNA: TGTGCCAGCAGCCCCCCCGGGGGGAGGATCCAAAACACCGGGGAGCTGTTTTTT

D: -
V: TRBV5-1
J: TRBJ1-2
size: -
CDR3: CASSLATGGGANYGYTF
DNA: TGCGCCAGCAGCTTGGCCACCGGAGGAGGGGCGAACTATGGCTACACCTTC

D: -
V: TRBV28
J: TRBJ1-5
size: once
CDR3: CASSLSRDGNQPQHF
DNA: TGTGCCAGCAGTTTGTCCAGGGATGGCAATCAGCCCCAGCATTTT

D: -
V: TRBV7-6
J: TRBJ1-6
size: -
CDR3: CASSFSGHNSPLHF
DNA: TGTGCCAGCAGCTTCTCAGGGCATAATTCACCCCTCCACTTT

D: TRBD1
V: TRBV30
J: TRBJ2-5
size: once
CDR3: CAWSGDRGETQYF
DNA: TGTGCCTGGAGTGGAGACAGGGGGGAGACCCAGTACTTC

D: -
V: TRBV3-1/TRBV3-2
J: TRBJ1-1
size: -
CDR3: CASSQGSGKTANTEAFF
DNA: TGTGCCAGCAGCCAAGGCTCCGGTAAGACAGCGAACACTGAAGCTTTCTTT

D: -
V: TRBV2
J: TRBJ2-3
size: -
CDR3: CASSEGAGLGDTQYF
DNA: TGTGCCAGCAGTGAAGGGGCCGGCCTTGGGGATACGCAGTATTTT

D: -
V: TRBV18
J: TRBJ1-5
size: -
CDR3: CASSPNPGEPQHF
DNA: TGTGCCAGCTCACCGAACCCAGGGGAGCCCCAGCATTTT

D: -
V: TRBV6-6
J: TRBJ2-7
size: once
CDR3: CASSQPDSTYEQYF
DNA: TGTGCCAGCAGTCAACCCGACAGTACCTACGAGCAGTACTTC

D: -
V: TRBV7-9
J: TRBJ1-6
size: -
CDR3: CASSRSTGRGGDNSPLHF
DNA: TGTGCCAGCAGCCGAAGTACTGGGAGGGGTGGTGATAATTCACCCCTCCACTTT

D: -
V: TRBV4-1
J: TRBJ2-7
size: -
CDR3: CASSHLPGLWDEQYF
DNA: TGCGCCAGCAGCCACCTCCCGGGACTCTGGGACGAGCAGTACTTC

D: -
V: TRBV2
J: TRBJ2-1
size: once
CDR3: CASTGALHEQFF
DNA: TGTGCCAGCACTGGGGCACTCCATGAGCAGTTCTTC

D: -
V: TRBV5-4
J: TRBJ1-1
size: -
CDR3: CASSLDGEAFF
DNA: TGTGCCAGCAGCTTGGACGGGGAAGCTTTCTTT

D: TRBD1
V: TRBV5-6
J: TRBJ1-6
size: -
CDR3: CASSFSKKGPGGSPLHF
DNA: TGTGCCAGCAGCTTTTCTAAAAAGGGGCCAGGGGGTTCACCCCTCCACTTT

D: TRBD2
V: TRBV6-5
J: TRBJ2-7
size: -
CDR3: CASRGGSGSAYEQYF
DNA: TGTGCCAGCAGGGGAGGGAGCGGGTCCGCCTACGAGCAGTACTTC

D: -
V: TRBV10-3
J: TRBJ2-3
size: -
CDR3: CATRSEAGRSLESTDTQYF
DNA: TGTGCCACCCGCTCGGAGGCGGGGCGGTCCCTGGAATCCACAGATACGCAGTATTTT

D: TRBD1
V: TRBV29-1
J: TRBJ2-1
size: -
CDR3: CSTSGTGGYNEQFF
DNA: TGCAGCACCTCCGGGACAGGGGGCTACAATGAGCAGTTCTTC

D: -
V: TRBV29-1
J: TRBJ2-7
size: -
CDR3: CSVNFQGYGQYF
DNA: TGCAGCGTCAACTTCCAGGGCTACGGGCAGTACTTC

D: -
V: TRBV28
J: TRBJ2-5
size: few
CDR3: CASSTGPIAEGQYF
DNA: TGTGCCAGCAGTACAGGACCCATCGCTGAAGGCCAGTACTTC

D: TRBD1
V: TRBV7-6
J: TRBJ2-7
size: -
CDR3: CASSSTGADFSYEQYF
DNA: TGTGCCAGCAGCTCGACAGGGGCGGATTTCTCCTACGAGCAGTACTTC

D: -
V: TRBV19
J: TRBJ1-5
size: -
CDR3: CASSIGQNSNQPQHF
DNA: TGTGCCAGTAGTATTGGTCAGAATAGCAATCAGCCCCAGCATTTT

D: TRBD2
V: TRBV5-4
J: TRBJ2-2
size: -
CDR3: CASSFRFGLAGPGELFF
DNA: TGTGCCAGCAGCTTTCGATTTGGACTAGCGGGACCCGGGGAGCTGTTTTTT

D: TRBD2
V: TRBV11-2
J: TRBJ2-3
size: -
CDR3: CASSLIAGGLHTQYF
DNA: TGTGCCAGCAGCCTAATAGCGGGGGGGCTTCATACGCAGTATTTT

D: TRBD1
V: TRBV24-1
J: TRBJ2-2
size: -
CDR3: CATSRQGVTGELFF
DNA: TGTGCCACCAGCCGGCAGGGGGTCACCGGGGAGCTGTTTTTT

D: -
V: TRBV5-1
J: TRBJ1-4
size: -
CDR3: CASSLNARGQNEKLFF
DNA: TGCGCCAGCAGCTTGAACGCCAGGGGCCAAAATGAAAAACTGTTTTTT

D: -
V: TRBV6-5
J: TRBJ1-5
size: -
CDR3: CASREVNQPQHF
DNA: TGTGCCAGCAGAGAGGTCAATCAGCCCCAGCATTTT